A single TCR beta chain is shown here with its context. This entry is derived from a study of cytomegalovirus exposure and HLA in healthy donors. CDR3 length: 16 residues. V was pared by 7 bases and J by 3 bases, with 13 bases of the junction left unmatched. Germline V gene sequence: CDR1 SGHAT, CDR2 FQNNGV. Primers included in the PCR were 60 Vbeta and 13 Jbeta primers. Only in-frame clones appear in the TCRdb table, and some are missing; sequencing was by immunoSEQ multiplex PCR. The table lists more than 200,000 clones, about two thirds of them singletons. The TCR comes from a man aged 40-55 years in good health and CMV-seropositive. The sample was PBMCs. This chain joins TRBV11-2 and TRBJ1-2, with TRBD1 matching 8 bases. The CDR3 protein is CASTKLQGGADYGYTF. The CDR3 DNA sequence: TGTGCCAGCACCAAATTACAGGGGGGCGCCGACTATGGCTACACCTTC.